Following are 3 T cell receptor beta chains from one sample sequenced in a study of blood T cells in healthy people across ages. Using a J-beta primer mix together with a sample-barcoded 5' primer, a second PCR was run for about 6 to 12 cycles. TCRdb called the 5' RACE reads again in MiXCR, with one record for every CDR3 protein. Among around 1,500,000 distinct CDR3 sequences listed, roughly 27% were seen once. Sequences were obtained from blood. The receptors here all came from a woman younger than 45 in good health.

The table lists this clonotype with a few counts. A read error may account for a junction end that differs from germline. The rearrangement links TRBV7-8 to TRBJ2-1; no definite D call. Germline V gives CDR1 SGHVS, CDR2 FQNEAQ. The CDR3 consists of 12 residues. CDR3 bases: TGTGCCAACAGCTTAGTTGGCGATGAGCAGTTCTTC. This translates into CANSLVGDEQFF.

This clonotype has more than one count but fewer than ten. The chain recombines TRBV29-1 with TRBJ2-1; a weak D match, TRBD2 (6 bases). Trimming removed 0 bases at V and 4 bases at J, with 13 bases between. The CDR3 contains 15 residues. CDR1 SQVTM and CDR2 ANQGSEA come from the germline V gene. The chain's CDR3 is CSVEDWRVKYNEQFF. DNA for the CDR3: TGCAGCGTTGAAGATTGGAGGGTGAAATACAATGAGCAGTTCTTC.

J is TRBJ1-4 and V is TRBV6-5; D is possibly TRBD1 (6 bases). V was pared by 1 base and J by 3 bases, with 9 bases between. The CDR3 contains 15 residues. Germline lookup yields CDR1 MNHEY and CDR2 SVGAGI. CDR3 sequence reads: CASSYYRQANEKLFF. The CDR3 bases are TGTGCCAGCAGTTACTATAGACAGGCTAATGAAAAACTGTTTTTT.